The 27 T cell receptor beta chains given below trace back to one sample, sequenced in a study of CD8 T cells in ankylosing spondylitis. Study conclusions and caveats: Ankylosing spondylitis blood seemed to carry a telltale TCR beta motif made of eight or nine highly homologous variants.

Their cognate antigens are unknown. MiXCR, run by TCRdb on the 5' RACE reads, gives a single entry per CDR3 protein. This sample yields 450,000 to 550,000 distinct CDR3 sequences, of which approximately 5% are seen a single time; roughly 3.3% belongs to the top ten. Material: blood, either unsorted or a sorted T cell fraction (not recorded which). These receptors were collected from a male donor with ankylosing spondylitis.

This clonotype was counted ten times or more. This chain joins TRBV20-1 and TRBJ2-1; TRBD2 aligns across 7 bases. The CDR3 is 15 amino acids. V lost 3 bases to trimming and J lost 8 bases; unmatched junction nucleotides: 13. Germline V lookup: CDR1 DFQATT, CDR2 SNEGSKA (reference sequence). The CDR3 reads CSASPPSGWSDEQFF. CDR3 sequence (DNA): TGCAGTGCTAGCCCGCCTAGCGGTTGGTCGGATGAGCAGTTCTTC.

On this clonotype itself: This may be a read error: a much more frequent sequence differs by one nucleotide. The rearrangement links TRBV4-3 to TRBJ2-7; TRBD2 might be the D (5 bases). Germline CDR1 LGHNA, CDR2 YSLEER. Deletions cut 2 bases from V and 2 bases from J, with 10 bases between. The length of the CDR3 is 14 residues. The CDR3 DNA follows: TGCGCCAGCAGCCAATTGAAGGGAGCCTACGAGCAGTACTTC. As protein: CASSQLKGAYEQYF.

The CDR3 DNA is TGTGCCAGCAGCCCCCAGTGGGTTTGGAGGACAGATACGCAGTATTTT. Its protein product is CASSPQWVWRTDTQYF. This chain connects TRBV14 to TRBJ2-3; weak D call: TRBD2 (5 bases). The V gene's germline CDR1 is SGHDN and CDR2 FVKESK. CDR3 size: 16 residues. V was shortened by 4 bases and J by 3 bases, with 17 bases between the two germline ends.

This clonotype was picked up many times. The chain links TRBV5-1 to TRBJ1-1; tentative D call: TRBD1 (5 bases). The CDR3 extends over 15 amino acids. The germline CDR1 and CDR2 sequences are SGHRS and YFSETQ. Trimming shortened V by 0 bases and J by 4 bases, and 13 bases separated the two germline ends. CDR3 region: CASSLGGVWSTEAFF. Written as DNA, the CDR3 is TGCGCCAGCAGCTTGGGAGGGGTATGGAGCACTGAAGCTTTCTTT.

V gene TRBV10-1 combines with J gene TRBJ2-1; D assignment may be TRBD1 or TRBD2 (5 bases each). Germline V gene lookup returns CDR1 WNHNN and CDR2 SYGVQD (reference sequence). The CDR3 loop spans 13 amino acids. V was shortened by 4 bases and J by 10 bases, with 14 bases between the two germline ends. Written as DNA, the CDR3 is TGCGCCAGCAGTGCGGGGACGATCCGAGAGCAGTTCTTC. Its translation: CASSAGTIREQFF.

The chain has TRBV6-1 and TRBJ2-7, with D uncertain. The CDR3 extends over 13 amino acids. Trimming removed 2 bases at V and 6 bases at J, with 11 bases between. Germline V gene sequence: CDR1 MNHNS, CDR2 SASEGT. CDR3: CASSEIRASEQYF. CDR3 in DNA: TGTGCCAGCAGTGAAATCAGAGCTTCCGAGCAGTACTTC.

This clonotype was detected ten times or more. V gene TRBV7-2 combines with J gene TRBJ1-5, with D unclear. Germline values: CDR1 SGHTA, CDR2 FQGNSA. CDR3 length equals 14 residues. The V and J ends lost 5 bases and 0 bases respectively, with 8 bases between them. CDR3: CASSQKYSNQPQHF. CDR3 bases: TGTGCCAGCAGCCAGAAATATAGCAATCAGCCCCAGCATTTT.

This clonotype was seen ten or more times. The V call is TRBV4-3, the J call TRBJ1-1, with D possibly being TRBD1 (6 bases). Germline CDR1 reads LGHNA; CDR2 reads YSLEER. Trimming took off 8 bases at V and 1 base at J, with 14 bases between the two ends. The CDR3 totals 14 residues. CDR3 in DNA: TGCGCCAGCCGGGTTTCGACAGGGAACACTGAAGCTTTCTTT. This sequence encodes CASRVSTGNTEAFF.

In this sample, this clonotype turned up many times. CDR3 in amino acids: CSARDPRNYQPQHF. The CDR3 region has the DNA TGCAGTGCTAGAGATCCCAGGAATTATCAGCCCCAGCATTTT. The V and J genes are TRBV20-1 and TRBJ1-5; D gene unclear. This CDR3 contains 14 residues. CDR1 DFQATT and CDR2 SNEGSKA come from the germline V gene (reference sequence). V lost 0 bases to trimming and J lost 5 bases, with 11 bases between them.

This clonotype was counted at least ten times. The chain has TRBV5-6 and TRBJ2-3; D perhaps matches TRBD2 (6 bases). This CDR3 comprises 14 residues. V was pared by 5 bases and J by 2 bases, with 12 bases between. Germline-derived CDR1 and CDR2 are SGHDT and YYEEEE. The CDR3 bases are TGTGCCAGCAGGAAGGCTAGCGACACAGATACGCAGTATTTT. It translates to CASRKASDTDTQYF.

This clonotype was seen repeatedly, ten times or more. The chain uses TRBV5-1 and TRBJ2-2; 14 positions agree with TRBD2. The CDR3 has 21 residues. The J segment lost 4 bases and the V segment lost 0 bases, leaving 14 bases of the junction unmatched. Germline-derived CDR1 and CDR2 are SGHRS and YFSETQ. The chain's CDR3 is CASSLAGAGTSGSPTTGELFF. CDR3 DNA sequence: TGCGCCAGCAGCTTGGCCGGAGCAGGGACTAGCGGGAGCCCAACCACCGGGGAGCTGTTTTTT.

This clonotype was seen many times. J is TRBJ2-2 and V is TRBV4-3; TRBD1 matches 10 bases. The CDR3 has 18 amino acids. V was pared by 4 bases and J by 3 bases, with 11 bases of the junction left unmatched. Germline V lookup: CDR1 LGHNA, CDR2 YSLEER. CDR3 loop: CASSPRRAGTGDTGELFF. CDR3 DNA sequence: TGCGCCAGCAGCCCGCGTAGAGCCGGGACAGGGGACACCGGGGAGCTGTTTTTT.

In its sample, this clonotype was seen many times. The genes are TRBV20-1 and TRBJ1-6, with a tentative D call TRBD1 (5 bases). The germline V gene has CDR1 DFQATT and CDR2 SNEGSKA (reference sequence). With 6 bases removed from V and 3 bases from J, the gap between germline ends came to 12 bases. There are 14 residues in the CDR3. The DNA of the CDR3 is TGCAGTGCCCCGGTGGGGGGCTATAATTCACCCCTCCACTTT. Protein: CSAPVGGYNSPLHF.

This clonotype has ten or more counts. J is TRBJ1-4 and V is TRBV7-9; no firm D call. V gave up 3 bases and J gave up 7 bases, with 15 bases separating them. Germline-derived CDR1 and CDR2 are SEHNR and FQNEAQ (reference sequence). The CDR3 is 15 amino acids. The CDR3 loop reads CASSFFPRNFEKLFF. In DNA form, the CDR3 reads TGTGCCAGCAGCTTTTTCCCCAGGAATTTTGAAAAACTGTTTTTT.

This clonotype has ten or more counts. CDR3 sequence: CSGRRGSEETQYF. In DNA, the CDR3 is TGCAGTGGCCGGCGGGGTTCCGAAGAGACCCAGTACTTC. The V call is TRBV20-1, the J call TRBJ2-5; D perhaps matches TRBD2 (6 bases). Germline lookup yields CDR1 DFQATT and CDR2 SNEGSKA (reference sequence). V was cut by 7 bases and J by 3 bases, with 15 bases left in between. CDR3 length: 13 amino acids.

This clonotype occurred many times. This chain links TRBV6-1 with TRBJ2-3; no definite D call. The CDR3 spans 14 residues. Trimming took 4 bases from V and 4 from J, leaving 12 bases between them. Germline CDR1 MNHNS, CDR2 SASEGT. The CDR3 region is CASSGRHPPDTQYF. CDR3 bases: TGTGCCAGCAGTGGTCGACATCCCCCAGATACGCAGTATTTT.

This clonotype has only a few counts. The genes are TRBV6-5 and TRBJ2-7; TRBD2 aligns across 7 bases. V dropped 2 bases and J dropped 0; count of bases not matched to a gene: 1. CDR3 length: 14 residues. From germline, CDR1 is MNHEY and CDR2 SVGAGI. The CDR3 DNA reads as TGTGCCAGCAGTTACCGGGAGGACTCCTACGAGCAGTACTTC. Translated, it gives CASSYREDSYEQYF.

This clonotype turned up a few times. The chain employs TRBV27 and TRBJ2-7; D is perhaps TRBD2 (7 bases). This CDR3 spans 14 amino acids. Germline CDR1 and CDR2: MNHEY and SMNVEV (reference sequence). Trimming removed 6 bases from V and 2 bases from J, with 14 bases in between. CDR3 sequence (DNA): TGTGCCAGCAGCCAGCGGGACACCCCCTACGAGCAGTACTTC. This translates into CASSQRDTPYEQYF.

Many counts were recorded for this clonotype. The CDR3 DNA is TGTGCCAGCAGTTACGGGGGACAGGCCTATGGCTACACCTTC. It yields the protein CASSYGGQAYGYTF. The chain employs TRBV6-5 and TRBJ1-2, with 8 bases that match TRBD1. The CDR3 is made up of 14 amino acids. Germline V gives CDR1 MNHEY, CDR2 SVGAGI. The junction had 3 bases not matched to a gene; V was cut back by 2 bases and J by 4 bases.

The table lists this clonotype with many counts. This chain links TRBV5-1 with TRBJ2-3, with D possibly TRBD2 on 5 matching bases. The CDR3 is made up of 14 amino acids. Germline CDR1 SGHRS, CDR2 YFSETQ. V lost 8 bases, J lost 1 base, and 14 bases lay in between. In nucleotides, the CDR3 is TGCGCCAGTGGACTGGAACGGCGCACAGATACGCAGTATTTT. Residues: CASGLERRTDTQYF. Full variable domain (outside the CDR3, taken from reference TRBV5-1 and TRBJ2-3): KAGVTQTPRYLIKTRGQQVTLSCSPISGHRSVSWYQQTPGQGLQFLFEYFSETQRNKGNFPGRFSGRQFSNSRSEMNVSTLELGDSALYLCASGLERRTDTQYFGPGTRLTVL.

This clonotype was seen more than once but under ten times. The chain uses TRBV18 and TRBJ2-3; D is unclear. Germline-derived CDR1 and CDR2 are KGHSH and LQKENI. V shed 5 bases and J shed 6 bases, with 15 bases lying between them. This CDR3 region has 14 residues. This CDR3 is CASSDASATDTQYF. CDR3 coding DNA: TGTGCCAGCTCAGACGCATCGGCGACGGATACGCAGTATTTT.

This clonotype was observed at least ten times. The V call is TRBV5-1, the J call TRBJ2-1; no reliable D call. Germline CDR1 SGHRS, CDR2 YFSETQ. Trimming cost V 4 bases and J 5 bases, with 7 bases left between them. This CDR3 region has 12 residues. Here the CDR3 reads CASSTENNEQFF. In nucleotides, the CDR3 is TGCGCCAGCAGCACGGAAAACAATGAGCAGTTCTTC.

This clonotype showed up many times. V is TRBV20-1 and J is TRBJ1-2; D not certain. Per germline, CDR1 DFQATT and CDR2 SNEGSKA (reference sequence). V was trimmed by 0 bases and J by 0 bases, leaving 8 bases between them. CDR3 length equals 14 residues. As DNA, the CDR3 is TGCAGTGCTAGAGAGCAGGTTGCTAACTATGGCTACACCTTC. Translation gives CSAREQVANYGYTF.

In this sample, this clonotype turned up many times. The rearrangement links TRBV11-2 to TRBJ1-1; TRBD1 is a possible D gene (6 bases). The CDR3 is 14 amino acids. The V and J ends lost 1 base and 4 bases respectively, with 10 bases between them. Germline-derived CDR1 and CDR2 are SGHAT and FQNNGV. CDR3 bases: TGTGCCAGCAGCTTAGTAAGGGGGGGCACTGAAGCTTTCTTT. The encoded protein is CASSLVRGGTEAFF.

This clonotype was counted ten times or more. The chain links TRBV10-3 to TRBJ2-3, with TRBD2 matching 10 bases. The germline V gene encodes CDR1 ENHRY and CDR2 SYGVKD. The CDR3 has 14 residues. With V trimmed by 4 bases and J by 4 bases, 2 bases remained unmatched. The CDR3 DNA is TGTGCCATCAGTGGGACTAGCGGAGCAGATACGCAGTATTTT. This codes for CAISGTSGADTQYF.

This clonotype was observed at least ten times. The rearrangement joins TRBV29-1 to TRBJ1-1; 7 positions match TRBD1. Unmatched junction bases numbered 16, after V lost 6 bases and J lost 3 bases. This CDR3 spans 16 amino acids. Germline CDR1 and CDR2: SQVTM and ANQGSEA. The DNA for the CDR3 is TGCAGCGTCGACGAATCTAGTGTCAGGGGGGACACTGAAGCTTTCTTT. It specifies CSVDESSVRGDTEAFF.

This clonotype has ten or more counts. DNA for the CDR3: TGCAGCGTTGTCGTACAGGGGGCCGCAGATACGCAGTATTTT. This encodes CSVVVQGAADTQYF. The gene calls are TRBV29-1 and TRBJ2-3; 9 bases are shared with TRBD1. The CDR3 sequence is 14 residues long. V was pared by 4 bases and J by 4 bases, with 6 bases of the junction left unmatched. Germline-derived CDR1 and CDR2 are SQVTM and ANQGSEA.